This T cell receptor beta chain was recorded in a study of post-analysis software for immune sequencing data (dated by TCRdb to the mid-2010s). For context, the study as a whole: Recorded disease courses included relapsing-remitting, secondary progressive and progressive-relapsing multiple sclerosis, with some patients lacking subtype annotation. The patient repertoires were set against about 10 previously published healthy control repertoires from donors whose ages ranged from about 6 to 26 years. A subset of samples was prepared in parallel using single-end sample barcoding, then pooled and co-amplified after Illumina adapter ligation. The research as a whole found: Direct clustering with F measure showed strong co-clustering of samples prepared in the same batch, prompting a batch-effect correction. Patients showed significantly higher frequencies than controls for a few TRBV segments, among them TRBV5-6, TRBV5-1 and TRBV20-1. Compared with controls, multiple sclerosis patients had significantly lower normalized Chao1 diversity, a finding suggesting substantial peripheral T-cell clonal expansion. The control group was slightly older than the multiple sclerosis patient group.

From its cysteine to its phenylalanine, the CDR3 spans 13 amino acids. CDR3 DNA is the only sequence kept; it has 39 bases, read in frame from the first base. The junction shows trimming of 7 bases on V and 10 bases on J, and the gene matches do not reach 11 bases of it. CDR1 is given as ENHRY and CDR2 as SYGVKD, both from the germline V gene. About this clonotype: Its antigen remains unidentified. No clone much larger than this one lies a single base away; base qualities are absent.

To demonstrate the VDJtools post-analysis software, the study profiled TCR beta repertoires from the peripheral blood of 13 young patients with multiple sclerosis. The multiple sclerosis patients were children and adolescents ranging in age from roughly 6 to 16 years. The method behind the library was PCR. The instrument given in TCRdb is Illumina HiSeq 2500. To reduce PCR and sequencing biases, unique molecular identifiers were built into the TCR beta cDNA libraries. Roughly 500,000 cDNA molecules were obtained for every 1 to 10 million input T cells, so each molecule roughly corresponded to one T cell. Patient libraries were prepared and sequenced with the same protocol used for the earlier healthy control dataset. Within a given batch, samples were prepared together, multiplexed and sequenced on the same HiSeq lane. The published analysis was carried out like this. Raw barcoded reads were processed with MIGEC, and single-read molecular identifier groups were discarded before consensus assembly and CDR3 extraction. Clonotype tables were post-analysed with VDJtools, and diversity was normalized by down-sampling all datasets to the smallest sample size. Repertoire overlap clustering matched CDR3 amino acid but not nucleotide sequences to correct batch-related cross-sample contamination. The public sequencing data were trimmed at Q25 with fastp and processed into clonotypes with MiXCR by TCRdb, which kept only in-frame beta chains. Records with the same CDR3 protein are collapsed into one entry carrying the most frequent genes and DNA. The authors' filters were not applied to this entry. This sample gives 820,000 or so distinct CDR3 sequences in total; approximately 57% of them show up just once. Roughly 4.4% of the sample is in the top ten clones.

This chain is built from TRBV10-3 and TRBJ2-3; the central 7 bases match TRBD2. The sample was blood. The TCR comes from a girl between 5 and 17 years old with multiple sclerosis. The CDR3 loop reads CAIKEGGPFSQYF. Read as DNA, the sequence is TGTGCCATCAAGGAGGGAGGGCCGTTTTCGCAGTATTTT.